The 15 T cell receptor beta chains below come from one sample, sequenced in a study of STAT3 mutations in large granular lymphocyte leukemia. Findings and limits, study-wide: Every T-LGLL patient had at least one immunodominant TCRbeta clonotype.

These receptors' targets are unknown. Assay: immunoSEQ multiplex PCR; the TCRdb copy retains only in-frame clones and omits some. The sample includes 1,500 to 2,000 clones, roughly 60% of them seen just once. The sample consisted of peripheral blood mononuclear cells. These receptors all come from a man aged 55 to 70 with T-cell large granular lymphocyte leukemia. Some clones in this sample may be carry-over from other donors' samples.

V gene TRBV29-1 combines with J gene TRBJ2-4, with 10 bases matching TRBD1. CDR3 size: 16 residues. The V gene end was trimmed by 5 bases and the J gene end by 3 bases; junction bases not matched to a gene: 10. CDR1 and CDR2 (germline): SQVTM, ANQGSEA. The CDR3 DNA sequence: TGCAGCGTTCTGCAGGGACAGGGGAACGGCAAAAACATTCAGTACTTC. Translating it yields CSVLQGQGNGKNIQYF.

The chain joins TRBV7-9 to TRBJ2-7; 9 positions agree with TRBD1. The trim removed 1 base at V and 3 bases at J, leaving 10 bases unmatched. The CDR3 is 17 residues long. Per germline, CDR1 SEHNR and CDR2 FQNEAQ (reference sequence). CDR3 bases: TGTGCCAGCAGCTTAGTTAGGGGGGACAGGGCCGACTACGAGCAGTACTTC. Its protein product is CASSLVRGDRADYEQYF.

This rearrangement joins TRBV4-3 to TRBJ2-7, with 9 bases matching TRBD2. Trimming took 2 bases from V and 4 from J; bases not matched to a gene: 6. The CDR3 spans 15 residues. CDR1 and CDR2 from the germline V gene are LGHNA and YSLEER. CDR3 protein: CASSQQATSGYEQYF. DNA for the CDR3: TGCGCCAGCAGCCAACAGGCGACTAGCGGATACGAGCAGTACTTC.

The genes are TRBV29-1 and TRBJ1-5; D is uncertain. CDR3 length: 13 residues. Germline V CDR1 and CDR2: SQVTM, ANQGSEA. With 7 bases removed from V and 6 bases from J, the gap between germline ends came to 16 bases. Here the CDR3 reads CSAWAAEGQPQHF. The CDR3 DNA follows: TGCAGCGCCTGGGCCGCGGAGGGTCAGCCCCAGCATTTT.

The rearrangement uses TRBV18 and TRBJ1-2; the match to TRBD1 covers 7 bases. V shed 3 bases, J shed 2 bases, and the junction held 9 bases outside the gene matches. The V gene's germline CDR1 is KGHSH and CDR2 LQKENI. This CDR3 has 16 residues. The CDR3 DNA is TGTGCCAGCTCACCTACCAGACAGGGATGGAACTATGGCTACACCTTC. It translates to CASSPTRQGWNYGYTF.

V is TRBV5-1 and J is TRBJ2-6, with D uncertain. V dropped 4 bases and J dropped 3 bases, with 8 bases sitting between them. Germline V lookup: CDR1 SGHRS, CDR2 YFSETQ. The CDR3 consists of 14 residues. The CDR3 sequence is CASSPVVGANVLTF. CDR3 nucleotide sequence: TGCGCCAGCAGCCCGGTCGTTGGGGCCAACGTCCTGACTTTC. Looking up the rest from reference TRBV5-1 and TRBJ2-6 gives the full variable domain: KAGVTQTPRYLIKTRGQQVTLSCSPISGHRSVSWYQQTPGQGLQFLFEYFSETQRNKGNFPGRFSGRQFSNSRSEMNVSTLELGDSALYLCASSPVVGANVLTFGAGSRLTVL.

The chain has TRBV9 and TRBJ2-7; maybe TRBD1 (6 bases). Germline lookup yields CDR1 SGDLS and CDR2 YYNGEE. With 0 bases removed from V and 3 bases from J, the gap between germline ends came to 10 bases. The CDR3 is 14 residues long. The CDR3 region has the DNA TGTGCCAGCAGCGTAGGGACAGATAACTACGAGCAGTACTTC. Its translation is CASSVGTDNYEQYF. Complete variable domain (other parts from reference TRBV9 and TRBJ2-7): DSGVTQTPKHLITATGQRVTLRCSPRSGDLSVYWYQQSLDQGLQFLIQYYNGEERAKGNILERFSAQQFPDLHSELNLSSLELGDSALYFCASSVGTDNYEQYFGPGTRLTVT.

The V and J genes are TRBV7-9 and TRBJ2-3; no definite D call. The V end lost 8 bases, the J end lost 1 base, and 7 bases lay between the germline ends. CDR3 length: 12 amino acids. Germline assignment: CDR1 SEHNR and CDR2 FQNEAQ (reference sequence). CDR3 sequence: CASGMGTDTQYF. As DNA, the CDR3 is TGTGCCAGCGGGATGGGCACAGATACGCAGTATTTT.

V and J are TRBV9 and TRBJ2-5; the match to TRBD2 covers 7 bases. The germline CDR1 and CDR2 sequences are SGDLS and YYNGEE. With V trimmed by 4 bases and J by 5 bases, 8 bases remained unmatched. The CDR3 runs 14 residues. DNA of the CDR3: TGTGCCAGCAGCCCTGGACTAGGCCTCGAGACCCAGTACTTC. It is translated as CASSPGLGLETQYF.

The gene calls are TRBV13 and TRBJ2-7; unclear D gene. CDR1 is PRHDT and CDR2 is FYEKMQ in the germline V gene (reference sequence). With 5 bases removed from V and 3 bases from J, the gap between germline ends came to 5 bases. This CDR3 is built from 11 residues. CDR3 DNA: TGTGCCAGCAGCCCGCTCTACGAGCAGTACTTC. It is translated as CASSPLYEQYF.

The table lists this clone with a few counts. The V call is TRBV4-3, the J call TRBJ1-2; possible D gene TRBD1, 5 bases. The V end was cut by 0 bases, the J end by 3 bases, with 11 bases between. The CDR3 runs 15 residues. Per germline, CDR1 LGHNA and CDR2 YSLEER. This CDR3 reads CASSQDWRGDYGYTF. For the CDR3, the DNA is TGCGCCAGCAGCCAAGATTGGAGGGGTGACTATGGCTACACCTTC.

The genes are TRBV18 and TRBJ1-4; D remains ambiguous. The CDR3 runs 13 residues. The germline V gene has CDR1 KGHSH and CDR2 LQKENI. V lost 6 bases and J lost 6, with 11 bases in between. DNA for the CDR3: TGTGCCAGCTCGTCCGGAGTTGATGAAAAACTGTTTTTT. It is translated as CASSSGVDEKLFF. Filled out from reference TRBV18 and TRBJ1-4, the complete variable domain reads NAGVMQNPRHLVRRRGQEARLRCSPMKGHSHVYWYRQLPEEGLKFMVYLQKENIIDESGMPKERFSAEFPKEGPSILRIQQVVRGDSAAYFCASSSGVDEKLFFGSGTQLSVL.

J is TRBJ1-2 and V is TRBV27, with a weak D call TRBD1 (5 bases). The CDR3 contains 13 residues. V lost 9 bases, J lost 8 bases, and 19 bases lay in between. CDR1 and CDR2 (germline): MNHEY, SMNVEV (reference sequence). The chain's CDR3 is CASKPWGSLGYTF. DNA for the CDR3: TGTGCCAGTAAACCCTGGGGGAGCTTGGGCTACACCTTC.

The chain joins TRBV30 to TRBJ1-2; no firm D call. Germline V gives CDR1 GTSNPN, CDR2 SVGIG (reference sequence). This CDR3 spans 13 amino acids. Deletions cut 0 bases from V and 7 bases from J, with 12 bases between. DNA of the CDR3: TGTGCCTGGAGTGTAAGGCTGGAAAGTGGCTACACCTTC. It is translated as CAWSVRLESGYTF.

This chain links TRBV5-1 with TRBJ1-2; D is uncertain. The CDR3 runs 14 residues. CDR1 and CDR2 (germline): SGHRS, YFSETQ. V lost 4 bases and J 0 bases, leaving 10 bases between the germline ends. CDR3: CASSISPPNYGYTF. The CDR3, as DNA: TGCGCCAGCAGCATAAGCCCTCCTAACTATGGCTACACCTTC.